This TCR beta chain was documented in a study of blood T cells in healthy people across ages. CDR3 size: 16 residues. With 1 base removed from V and 0 bases from J, the gap between germline ends came to 10 bases. Germline assignment: CDR1 LGHNA and CDR2 YNFKEQ. Primed by a sample-barcoded 5' primer and a J-beta primer mix, a second PCR proceeded for 7 to 11 cycles. TCRdb re-called the 5' RACE reads through MiXCR, storing one row per CDR3 protein. The sample holds about 2 million distinct CDR3 sequences; approximately 50% are singletons and the top ten take 2.1%. Material: blood. The source is a woman in her thirties or forties in good health. The J gene is TRBJ1-5, the V gene TRBV4-2; no definite D call. In DNA, the CDR3 is TGTGCCAGCAGCCAAGGGCTTACCGATAGCAATCAGCCCCAGCATTTT. Translation gives CASSQGLTDSNQPQHF.